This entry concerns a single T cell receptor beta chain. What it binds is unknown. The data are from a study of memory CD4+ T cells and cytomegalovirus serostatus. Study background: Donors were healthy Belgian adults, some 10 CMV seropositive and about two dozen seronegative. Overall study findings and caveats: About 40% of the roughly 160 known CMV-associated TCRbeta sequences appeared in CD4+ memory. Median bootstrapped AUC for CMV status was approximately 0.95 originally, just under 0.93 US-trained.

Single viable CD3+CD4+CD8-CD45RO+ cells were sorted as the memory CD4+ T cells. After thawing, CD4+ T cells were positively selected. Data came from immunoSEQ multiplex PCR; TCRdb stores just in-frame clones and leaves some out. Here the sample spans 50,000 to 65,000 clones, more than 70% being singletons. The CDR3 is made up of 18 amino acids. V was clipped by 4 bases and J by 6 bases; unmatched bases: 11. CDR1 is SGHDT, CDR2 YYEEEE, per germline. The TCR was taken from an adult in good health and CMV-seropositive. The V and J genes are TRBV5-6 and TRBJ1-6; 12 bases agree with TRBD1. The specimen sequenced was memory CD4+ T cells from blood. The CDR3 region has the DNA TGTGCCAGCAGCCCGGAGCTGGGACAGGGGGCTTCTAATTCACCCCTCCACTTT. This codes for CASSPELGQGASNSPLHF.